This paragraph reports one T cell receptor beta chain. This record comes from a study of T cell responses to AZD1222 COVID-19 vaccine. Repertoires were generated with immunoSEQ multiplex PCR, while TCRdb's copy carries only in-frame clones and drops some. The top ten clones hold 2.9% of a sample with roughly 120,000 clones, approximately 94% of them seen once. The source material was peripheral blood, sampled 28 days after the second AZD1222 dose. This TCR was recovered from an adult who received the AZD1222 COVID-19 vaccine.

CDR3 nucleotide sequence: TGTGCCAGCAGTGGAGGACCCAGCTCCTATAATTCACCCCTCCACTTT. Translation: CASSGGPSSYNSPLHF. The V and J genes are TRBV27 and TRBJ1-6, with D hard to call. V lost 5 bases to trimming and J lost 0 bases, with 11 bases between them. CDR1 and CDR2 (germline): MNHEY, SMNVEV (reference sequence). This CDR3 is built from 16 residues.